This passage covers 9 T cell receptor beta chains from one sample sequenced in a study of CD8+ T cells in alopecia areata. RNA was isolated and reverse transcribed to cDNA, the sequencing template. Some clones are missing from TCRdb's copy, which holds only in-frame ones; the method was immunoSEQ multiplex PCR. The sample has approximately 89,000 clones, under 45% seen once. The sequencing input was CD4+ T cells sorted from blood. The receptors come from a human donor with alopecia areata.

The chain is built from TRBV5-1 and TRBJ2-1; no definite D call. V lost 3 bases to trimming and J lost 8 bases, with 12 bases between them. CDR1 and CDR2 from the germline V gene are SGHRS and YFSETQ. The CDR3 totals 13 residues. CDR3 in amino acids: CASSWGREDEQFF. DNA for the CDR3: TGCGCCAGCAGCTGGGGAAGAGAGGATGAGCAGTTCTTC.

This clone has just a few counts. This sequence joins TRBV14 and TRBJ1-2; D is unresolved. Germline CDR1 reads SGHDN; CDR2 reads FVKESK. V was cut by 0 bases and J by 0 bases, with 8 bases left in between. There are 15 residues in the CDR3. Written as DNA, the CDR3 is TGTGCCAGCAGCCAAGATCTACAGTCTAACTATGGCTACACCTTC. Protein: CASSQDLQSNYGYTF.

The CDR3 DNA is TGCGCCAGCAGTCACGCGGGGGCAACTAATGAAAAACTGTTTTTT. As protein: CASSHAGATNEKLFF. The chain employs TRBV23-1 and TRBJ1-4; the D gene is possibly TRBD1 (5 bases). TRBV23-1 is an open reading frame, and its role is uncertain. The CDR3 has 15 residues. Trimming pared 3 bases from V and 0 bases from J, leaving 8 bases between.

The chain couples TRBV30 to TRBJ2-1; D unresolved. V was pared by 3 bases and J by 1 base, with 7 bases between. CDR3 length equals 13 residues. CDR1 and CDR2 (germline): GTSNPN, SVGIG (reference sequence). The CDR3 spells CAWRGFSYNEQFF. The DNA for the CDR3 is TGTGCCTGGAGGGGGTTTTCCTACAATGAGCAGTTCTTC.

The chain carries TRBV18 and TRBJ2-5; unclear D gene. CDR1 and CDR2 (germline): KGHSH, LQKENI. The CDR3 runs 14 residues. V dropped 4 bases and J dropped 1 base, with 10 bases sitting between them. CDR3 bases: TGTGCCAGCTCACATAATTTCGGCCAAGAGACCCAGTACTTC. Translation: CASSHNFGQETQYF.

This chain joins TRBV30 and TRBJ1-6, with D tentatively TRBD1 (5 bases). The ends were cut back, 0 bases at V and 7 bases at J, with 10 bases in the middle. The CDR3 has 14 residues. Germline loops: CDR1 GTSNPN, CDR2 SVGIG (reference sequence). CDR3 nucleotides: TGTGCCTGGAGTGTTCAGGGAGGGAATTCACCCCTCCACTTT. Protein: CAWSVQGGNSPLHF.

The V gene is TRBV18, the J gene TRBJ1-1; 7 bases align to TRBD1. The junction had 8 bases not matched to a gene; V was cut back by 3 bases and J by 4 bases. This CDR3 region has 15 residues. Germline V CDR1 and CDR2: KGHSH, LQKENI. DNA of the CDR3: TGTGCCAGCTCACCGGACAGGTCGGGTTTCACTGAAGCTTTCTTT. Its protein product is CASSPDRSGFTEAFF. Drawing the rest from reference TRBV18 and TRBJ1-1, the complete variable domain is NAGVMQNPRHLVRRRGQEARLRCSPMKGHSHVYWYRQLPEEGLKFMVYLQKENIIDESGMPKERFSAEFPKEGPSILRIQQVVRGDSAAYFCASSPDRSGFTEAFFGQGTRLTVV.

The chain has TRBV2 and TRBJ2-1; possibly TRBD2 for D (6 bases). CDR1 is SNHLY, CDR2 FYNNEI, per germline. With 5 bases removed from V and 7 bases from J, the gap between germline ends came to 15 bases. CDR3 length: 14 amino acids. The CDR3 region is CASSRGTPENEQFF. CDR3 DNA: TGTGCCAGCAGTCGCGGGACTCCCGAGAATGAGCAGTTCTTC.

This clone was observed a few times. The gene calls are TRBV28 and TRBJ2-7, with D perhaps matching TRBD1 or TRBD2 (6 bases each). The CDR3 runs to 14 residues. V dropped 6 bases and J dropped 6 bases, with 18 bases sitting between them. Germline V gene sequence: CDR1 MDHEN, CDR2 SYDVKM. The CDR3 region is CASRSGGPWVEQYF. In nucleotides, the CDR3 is TGTGCCAGCAGGTCCGGGGGCCCGTGGGTCGAGCAGTACTTC.